The 25 T cell receptor beta chains below all came from one sample that was sequenced in a study of blood T cell repertoires in COVID-19. Sequencing used immunoSEQ multiplex PCR; TCRdb keeps in-frame clones, though not all of them. The table includes some 340,000 clones, 85% detected once. The sequenced sample was peripheral blood. The receptors come from a young woman with acute or convalescent COVID-19.

The chain couples TRBV2 to TRBJ1-5, with D uncertain. Germline V gives CDR1 SNHLY, CDR2 FYNNEI. V lost 7 bases and J lost 0, with 10 bases in between. CDR3 size: 14 residues. This chain's CDR3 is CASTTDNSNQPQHF. The DNA of the CDR3 is TGTGCCAGCACTACCGATAATAGCAATCAGCCCCAGCATTTT.

The rearrangement links TRBV6-6 to TRBJ2-1, with a possible D match to TRBD2 (6 bases). This CDR3 comprises 12 residues. The V end was cut by 11 bases, the J end by 5 bases, with 13 bases between. Germline CDR1 and CDR2: MNHNY and SVGAGI (reference sequence). CDR3 residues: CAPRGFNNEQFF. CDR3 DNA sequence: TGTGCCCCCCGGGGGTTCAACAATGAGCAGTTCTTC.

For the CDR3, the DNA is TGTGCCAGCAGTTTAGCGGGATTTTACAATGAGCAGTTCTTC. Translation gives CASSLAGFYNEQFF. This chain uses TRBV28 with TRBJ2-1, with a tentative D call TRBD2 (6 bases). Germline V gives CDR1 MDHEN, CDR2 SYDVKM. With 2 bases removed from V and 4 bases from J, the gap between germline ends came to 9 bases. This CDR3 spans 14 amino acids.

The rearrangement joins TRBV4-1 to TRBJ1-1; 9 bases are a match to TRBD1. Germline assignment: CDR1 MGHRA and CDR2 YSYEKL. Germline trimming cut 4 bases from V and 8 bases from J; bases unmatched to any gene: 5. The CDR3 contains 13 residues. Here the CDR3 DNA reads TGCGCCAGCAGCCGGGACAGGGAACCCGAAGCTTTCTTT. It translates to CASSRDREPEAFF.

This clone was detected only once. The chain couples TRBV6-5 to TRBJ1-3; possibly TRBD1 for D (5 bases). CDR1 is MNHEY and CDR2 is SVGAGI in the germline V gene. V lost 6 bases, J lost 0 bases, and 12 bases lay in between. CDR3 length: 15 residues. CDR3 sequence (DNA): TGTGCCAGCAGCTCGACAGCGAGCTCTGGAAACACCATATATTTT. Amino acid sequence: CASSSTASSGNTIYF.

The CDR3 DNA is TGTGCCAGCGGGAGCCGGACAGGGTCCTACGAGCAGTACTTC. Translation: CASGSRTGSYEQYF. This sequence joins TRBV19 and TRBJ2-7, with 8 bases aligning to TRBD1. This CDR3 is 14 amino acids long. With 9 bases clipped from V and 1 base from J, the junction kept 8 bases outside the gene matches. Germline assignment: CDR1 LNHDA and CDR2 SQIVND (reference sequence).

This clone has only a few counts. This same CDR3 is encoded by further DNA sequences in the sample. This chain uses TRBV19 with TRBJ1-1; D remains ambiguous. This CDR3 contains 14 residues. The ends were cut back, 3 bases at V and 0 bases at J, with 8 bases in the middle. Germline-derived CDR1 and CDR2 are LNHDA and SQIVND (reference sequence). Here the CDR3 DNA reads TGTGCCAGTAGTATTGGCCAGATGAACACTGAAGCTTTCTTT. Translating gives CASSIGQMNTEAFF.

The genes are TRBV20-1 and TRBJ1-2, with D tentatively TRBD1 (5 bases). V lost 4 bases and J lost 8, with 11 bases in between. Germline V gene sequence: CDR1 DFQATT, CDR2 SNEGSKA (reference sequence). CDR3 length: 11 residues. CDR3 sequence: CSAKTASGYTF. The CDR3 DNA follows: TGCAGTGCTAAGACAGCGTCCGGCTACACCTTC.

This sequence joins TRBV10-3 and TRBJ2-4; 11 nucleotides match TRBD2. This CDR3 is built from 17 residues. The germline CDR1 and CDR2 sequences are ENHRY and SYGVKD. V was clipped by 2 bases and J by 5 bases; unmatched bases: 8. The CDR3 nucleotides read TGTGCCATCAGTGAGCCCGGACTAGCGGGCACGGAAAACATTCAGTACTTC. Translated: CAISEPGLAGTENIQYF.

The chain uses TRBV19 and TRBJ2-6; 11 bases map to TRBD1. Germline V gives CDR1 LNHDA, CDR2 SQIVND (reference sequence). The CDR3 contains 18 residues. V dropped 5 bases and J dropped 2; count of bases not matched to a gene: 8. The CDR3 DNA is TGTGCCAGTAGTCTCACCGGGACAGGGGGGGCTGGGGCCAACGTCCTGACTTTC. It codes for CASSLTGTGGAGANVLTF.

The chain combines TRBV5-1 with TRBJ1-3, with TRBD1 matching 8 bases. The CDR3 loop spans 15 amino acids. Germline loops: CDR1 SGHRS, CDR2 YFSETQ. V gave up 2 bases and J gave up 2 bases; unmatched junction bases: 3. For the CDR3, the DNA is TGCGCCAGCAGCTTATTACAGGGGGCTGGAAACACCATATATTTT. Protein: CASSLLQGAGNTIYF. Complete variable domain (other parts from reference TRBV5-1 and TRBJ1-3): KAGVTQTPRYLIKTRGQQVTLSCSPISGHRSVSWYQQTPGQGLQFLFEYFSETQRNKGNFPGRFSGRQFSNSRSEMNVSTLELGDSALYLCASSLLQGAGNTIYFGEGSWLTVV.

The rearrangement joins TRBV6-6 to TRBJ1-2; TRBD1 is a possible D gene (5 bases). Germline V gene lookup returns CDR1 MNHNY and CDR2 SVGAGI (reference sequence). The V end lost 2 bases, the J end lost 4 bases, and 11 bases lay between the germline ends. This CDR3 has 14 amino acids. The CDR3 bases are TGTGCCAGCAGTTACGACAGCGGGGCCTATGGCTACACCTTC. As protein: CASSYDSGAYGYTF.

The J gene is TRBJ1-2, the V gene TRBV10-3, with TRBD1 matching 7 bases. Trimming at V came to 4 bases and at J to 1 base, leaving 9 bases not matched to a gene. Germline values: CDR1 ENHRY, CDR2 SYGVKD. This CDR3 is built from 16 residues. CDR3 region: CAISGTGPLLNYGYTF. In DNA form, the CDR3 reads TGTGCCATCAGTGGGACAGGCCCTCTACTTAACTATGGCTACACCTTC.

This clone was detected once. The J gene is TRBJ2-2, the V gene TRBV3-1 (or the pseudogene TRBV3-2); D ambiguous. The CDR3 is made up of 13 amino acids. CDR1 and CDR2 from the germline V gene are LGHDT and YNNKEL (reference sequence). With 4 bases removed from V and 4 bases from J, the gap between germline ends came to 7 bases. CDR3 region: CASSPEFTGELFF. The CDR3 DNA reads as TGTGCCAGCAGCCCCGAGTTCACCGGGGAGCTGTTTTTT.

In this sample, this clone turned up once. The chain links TRBV24-1 to TRBJ2-3, with D tentatively TRBD2 (6 bases). This CDR3 region has 14 residues. Germline loops: CDR1 KGHDR, CDR2 SFDVKD. V gave up 4 bases and J gave up 6 bases, with 13 bases separating them. CDR3 protein: CATSDPGAGDTQYF. In nucleotides, the CDR3 is TGTGCCACCAGTGACCCCGGGGCGGGGGATACGCAGTATTTT.

The chain recombines TRBV27 with TRBJ2-1, with D possibly matching TRBD2 (6 bases). CDR1 is MNHEY, CDR2 SMNVEV, per germline (reference sequence). Trimming stripped 6 bases from V and 1 base from J, with 19 bases between. The CDR3 is made up of 17 amino acids. CDR3 bases: TGTGCCAGCAGCTCCCCCGGGGGTGGAAGGTCCTACAATGAGCAGTTCTTC. This codes for CASSSPGGGRSYNEQFF.

V gene TRBV27 combines with J gene TRBJ1-6, with D hard to call. Germline CDR1 reads MNHEY; CDR2 reads SMNVEV (reference sequence). CDR3 length: 15 amino acids. Trimming took 6 bases from V and 7 from J, leaving 16 bases between them. The CDR3 nucleotides read TGTGCCAGCAGCCAAGAGCTGGGCCCCAATTCACCCCTCCACTTT. Protein product: CASSQELGPNSPLHF.

The chain joins TRBV11-2 to TRBJ1-4, with D perhaps matching TRBD1 (5 bases). The germline V and J ends were trimmed by 0 bases and 8 bases, with 13 bases remaining between them. Per germline, CDR1 SGHAT and CDR2 FQNNGV. CDR3 length: 15 residues. In DNA, the CDR3 is TGTGCCAGCAGCTTAGAGGCTAACGGGGGAGAAAAACTGTTTTTT. This gives the protein CASSLEANGGEKLFF. Full variable domain (outside the CDR3, taken from reference TRBV11-2 and TRBJ1-4): EAGVAQSPRYKIIEKRQSVAFWCNPISGHATLYWYQQILGQGPKLLIQFQNNGVVDDSQLPKDRFSAERLKGVDSTLKIQPAKLEDSAVYLCASSLEANGGEKLFFGSGTQLSVL.

The V gene is TRBV5-1, the J gene TRBJ2-1, with 8 nucleotides matching TRBD1. CDR3 length: 15 amino acids. Germline V lookup: CDR1 SGHRS, CDR2 YFSETQ. With V trimmed by 2 bases and J by 5 bases, 6 bases remained unmatched. As DNA, the CDR3 is TGCGCCAGCAGCTTCCGGACAGGGATCAACAATGAGCAGTTCTTC. As protein: CASSFRTGINNEQFF.

This CDR3 is CASIKLAGGIYEQFF. In nucleotides, the CDR3 is TGTGCCAGCATTAAGCTAGCGGGGGGGATCTATGAGCAGTTCTTC. The chain has TRBV5-6 and TRBJ2-1; 12 bases are shared with TRBD2. Germline CDR1 reads SGHDT; CDR2 reads YYEEEE. The CDR3 runs to 15 residues. Unmatched junction bases numbered 9, after V lost 6 bases and J lost 8 bases.

The gene calls are TRBV9 and TRBJ2-7; TRBD2 matches at 12 bases. This CDR3 is 17 amino acids long. Per the germline V gene, CDR1 is SGDLS and CDR2 is YYNGEE. V was pared by 0 bases and J by 1 base, with 5 bases of the junction left unmatched. CDR3 sequence reads: CASSVGLAGDLSYEQYF. CDR3 coding DNA: TGTGCCAGCAGCGTAGGACTAGCGGGAGATCTTTCCTACGAGCAGTACTTC. The full variable domain, rest sourced from reference TRBV9 and TRBJ2-7, is DSGVTQTPKHLITATGQRVTLRCSPRSGDLSVYWYQQSLDQGLQFLIQYYNGEERAKGNILERFSAQQFPDLHSELNLSSLELGDSALYFCASSVGLAGDLSYEQYFGPGTRLTVT.

This CDR3 reads CASSQGLAVPISYNEQFF. Written as DNA, the CDR3 is TGTGCCAGCAGCCAGGGACTAGCGGTCCCAATCTCCTACAATGAGCAGTTCTTC. The chain employs TRBV7-9 and TRBJ2-1; 11 bases fit TRBD2. CDR3 length: 18 amino acids. CDR1 is SEHNR and CDR2 is FQNEAQ in the germline V gene (reference sequence). The ends lost 5 bases at V and 0 bases at J; junction bases unmatched: 9.

The V and J genes are TRBV27 and TRBJ1-5, with D possibly matching TRBD1 (5 bases). Germline CDR1 and CDR2: MNHEY and SMNVEV (reference sequence). V was clipped by 2 bases and J by 4 bases, with 12 bases between them. The CDR3 has 15 residues. CDR3 in amino acids: CASSLTGRENQPQHF. Written as DNA, the CDR3 is TGTGCCAGCAGTTTAACAGGCAGAGAGAATCAGCCCCAGCATTTT.

This clone has only a few counts. The chain carries TRBV2 and TRBJ2-1, with 9 bases matching TRBD1. With 5 bases clipped from V and 7 bases from J, the junction kept 9 bases outside the gene matches. Germline V gene lookup returns CDR1 SNHLY and CDR2 FYNNEI. The CDR3 has 15 amino acids. The CDR3 sequence is CASSTGTGSLNEQFF. The CDR3 nucleotides are TGTGCCAGCAGTACCGGGACAGGGAGTTTAAATGAGCAGTTCTTC. Based on the CDR3 plus reference TRBV2 and TRBJ2-1, the full variable domain is EPEVTQTPSHQVTQMGQEVILRCVPISNHLYFYWYRQILGQKVEFLVSFYNNEISEKSEIFDDQFSVERPDGSNFTLKIRSTKLEDSAMYFCASSTGTGSLNEQFFGPGTRLTVL.

V usage is TRBV5-5 and J usage is TRBJ1-5; 7 bases line up with TRBD1. The CDR3 contains 14 residues. V gave up 1 base and J gave up 8 bases; unmatched junction bases: 6. The V gene's germline CDR1 is SGHKS and CDR2 YYEKEE (reference sequence). The CDR3 loop is CASSLQQGIKPQHF. Here the CDR3 DNA reads TGTGCCAGCAGCTTGCAACAGGGGATCAAGCCCCAGCATTTT.